The TCR beta chain described here comes from a study of T cells in Graves' hyperthyroidism and ophthalmopathy. Study-level points and caveats: The model forecast ophthalmopathy, anticipating it by a median around 6.5 months before onset.

It was RNA transcripts that yielded the amplified TCR beta CDR3 regions. The HTBI primer set served for first-round RT-PCR of the TCR CDR3. TCRdb re-called the multiplex PCR reads with MiXCR, one entry per CDR3 protein. The table records approximately 630,000 distinct CDR3 sequences, roughly 15% of them present only once. Comment on this clonotype: Its antigen is still unknown. Given a much more abundant clone one base away, this may be a read error.

Germline CDR1 reads SGHRS; CDR2 reads YFSETQ. CDR3 length: 18 amino acids. Graves' hyperthyroidism was deemed stable absent ophthalmopathy progression within 18 months. Newly diagnosed patients aged 18 to 65 had hyperthyroidism of under 2 months' duration. What was sequenced was blood. The chain carries TRBV5-1 and TRBJ2-1; 8 bases are a match to TRBD2. This receptor was obtained from a woman aged 25 to 39 with Graves' hyperthyroidism. This CDR3 is CANSLAAGGGPPYNEQFF. The CDR3 DNA sequence: TGCGCCAACAGCTTGGCGGCGGGAGGAGGGCCCCCCTACAATGAGCAGTTCTTC.